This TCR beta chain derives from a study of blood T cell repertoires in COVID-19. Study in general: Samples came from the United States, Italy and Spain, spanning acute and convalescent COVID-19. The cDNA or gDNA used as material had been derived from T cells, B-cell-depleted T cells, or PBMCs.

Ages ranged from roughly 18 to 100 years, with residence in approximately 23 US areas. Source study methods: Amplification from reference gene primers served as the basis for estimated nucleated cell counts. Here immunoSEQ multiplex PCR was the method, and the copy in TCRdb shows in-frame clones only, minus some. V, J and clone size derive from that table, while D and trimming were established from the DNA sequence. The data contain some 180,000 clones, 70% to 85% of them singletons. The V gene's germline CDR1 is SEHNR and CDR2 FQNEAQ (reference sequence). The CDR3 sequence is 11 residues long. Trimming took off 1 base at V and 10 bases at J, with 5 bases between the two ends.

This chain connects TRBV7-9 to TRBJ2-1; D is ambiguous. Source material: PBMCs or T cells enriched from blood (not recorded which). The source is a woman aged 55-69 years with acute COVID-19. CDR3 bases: TGTGCCAGCAGCTTAGAGGAGGAGCAGTTCTTC. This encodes CASSLEEEQFF.